This T cell receptor beta chain was sequenced in a study of blood T cell repertoires in COVID-19 (dated by TCRdb to 2020 to 2022). In the study overall: Samples covering the acute and convalescent phases of COVID-19 were provided by collaborators in the United States, Italy and Spain. The prospective study material was composed of cDNA or gDNA derived from T cells, B-cell-depleted T cells, or PBMCs. Deeply sampled blood TCRbeta repertoires from subjects exposed to, actively infected with, or recovered from COVID-19 were included in the dataset. A freely available public database, intended as a resource for researchers studying the immune response to SARS-CoV-2, is where the repertoires were released. The samples were drawn from two sources: the first 160 participants of the ongoing ImmuneRACE study, and 1,254 subjects contributed by 6 global collaborators. A de-identified subject ID, COVID-19 status, age in years and sex were almost always included in the sample metadata. HLA class I and class II types, where available, came from metadata supplied by the sample provider rather than from assay-based typing. The full study reports these points: The amount of clinical and demographic metadata varied by source and participant and was provided uncurated.

The immunoSEQ Assay, a bias-controlled multiplex PCR, was used to amplify TCRbeta CDR3 regions from genomic DNA. Turning to the authors' computational methods: The number of nucleated cells in each sample was estimated from the amplification of reference gene primers within the assay. To quantify the absolute abundance of each unique TCRbeta CDR3 rearrangement, sequence reads were collapsed and filtered. For each sample, productive Simpson clonality was calculated as the square root of Simpson's diversity index over productive rearrangements. This immuneACCESS table, as held by TCRdb, lists in-frame sequences with V and J called but not all clones. Of the missing ones, under half trace to an unresolved V gene in checked studies; the others have no known cause. V and J calls and clone size are given by that table; D and trimming were obtained from the DNA. The sample profile shows over 250,000 clones; 75% to 90% of them were found once. The ten biggest clones cover 10% to 15% of the sample.

V is cut by 3 bases and J by 0 bases, and the space between the germline ends is 13 bases. Counted from cysteine to phenylalanine, this CDR3 has 16 amino acids. The read is trimmed to its CDR3 DNA, 48 bases read in frame from base 1. From a lookup of the germline V gene, CDR1 and CDR2 are SGDLS and YYNGEE. A remark on this clone: This clone's antigen is unknown. Base quality data are lacking; no much larger clone is found one base away.

One collaborating source in Seattle enrolled patients during active infection and followed them longitudinally through the course of disease. Each collaborating institution followed its own protocols to collect whole blood in K2EDTA tubes. For TCRbeta analysis, collaborator samples were shipped as frozen whole blood, as isolated PBMCs, or as DNA extracted from either sample type. This receptor was identified in a woman aged 65 to 85 with COVID-19, enrolled during active disease. The source material was peripheral blood. Rearrangement joined TRBV9 to TRBJ1-3; the D gene is possibly TRBD1, with 5 bases matching. CDR3 protein: CASSGGTLASGNTIYF. At the DNA level, the sequence is TGTGCCAGCAGCGGCGGGACTCTCGCCTCTGGAAACACCATATATTTT.